Reported below is one T cell receptor beta chain. Its binding antigen is unknown. No base quality information exists; no much larger clone differs at one position. This record comes from a study of shared clonotypes between healthy human individuals (dated by TCRdb to 2019 to 2021). A note on the overall study: The cohort included three men and a couple of women between 18 and 49 years of age. Libraries were prepared and TCR repertoires were sequenced by different laboratories using diverse techniques, in order to increase sequencing depth and limit assay-specific biases. The study deeply sequenced blood TCR repertoires of 5 or 6 healthy adults to estimate repertoire size and the extent of clonotype sharing between individuals. For each donor, CD4 naive and CD4 memory were each given three plates, CD8 naive was given two plates, and CD8 memory was given one plate. Each donor's leukapheresis produced roughly between about 0.9 and 9.5 billion PBMCs. The investigation overall reported the following: The small number of donors limited the genetic and exposure-history diversity represented. Across four donors, about 4.5% of naive CD4, approximately 4% of naive CD8, around 2.1% of memory CD4, and 0.4% of memory CD8 clonotypes were shared. Larger estimated clonotype richness was generally found for naive subsets than for memory subsets. Clonotypes shared by all four sorted-subset donors showed higher generation probabilities than non-shared clonotypes. Only blood was sampled, and tissue TCR repertoires likely differ from those in blood. Pairwise subsampling indicated that sequencing depth was expected to affect the degree of clonotype sharing among donors. Rarefaction of sorted-subset datasets indicated incomplete sequencing despite the large sequencing depth.

Healthy HIV-negative adults with no recently reported acute infections or vaccinations were included as donors. Only Caucasian adults living in Nashville, Tennessee, USA were represented among the donors. CD4+ T cells were enriched by magnetic negative selection, after which naive cells were positively selected on CD45RA and the negative fraction was taken as the memory subset. Blood was obtained by leukapheresis, after which PBMCs were separated by Ficoll-Histopaque density gradient centrifugation and cryopreserved in liquid nitrogen vapor phase. Analytical flow cytometry was used to check the purity and quantity of every magnetically sorted T cell population. From each sorted fraction, genomic DNA was isolated and quantified by UV absorbance on a Nanodrop 2000c. CDR1 and CDR2, per the germline V gene, are KGHSH and LQKENI. From the cysteine through the phenylalanine, the CDR3 covers 16 amino acids. Kept here is only the CDR3 DNA, which spans 48 bases and is read in frame from base 1. V lost 6 bases and J lost 1 base; the stretch between them is 15 bases long.

Using the deep immunoSEQ assay, multiplex PCR amplified TCR CDR3 regions from genomic DNA. Extracted genomic DNA from each cell subset was spread evenly across all wells of several immunoSEQ 96-well plates, with each plate serving as a replicate. For sorted subsets, around 0.2 ug of genomic DNA, equivalent to 25,000 to 35,000 T cell genomes, went into each replicate PCR. Purified libraries were measured with a Qubit 3.0 fluorometer, size-checked on a Bioanalyzer 2100, and measured again with the KAPA Library Quantification kit. Every immunoSEQ 96-well plate was sequenced on a dedicated single-read 150-cycle Illumina NextSeq 550 flow cell. The paper's processing steps were these. The immunoSEQ output contained only junctional sequences without quality scores, so filtering could not match that applied to full-length reads. To assign V/J genes and CDR3, sequences were annotated against IMGT germline references using PyIR, a Python wrapper for IgBLAST v1.9. Reads were filtered out if the reads had weak V/J assignments (E-value above 1e-6), no CDR3, stop codons, out-of-frame junctions, or ambiguous translated residues. A V3J clonotype was defined by an identical inferred V gene, J gene, and CDR3 amino acid sequence. Percentage overlap between repertoires was computed as shared unique clonotypes divided by the size of the smaller repertoire. Repertoire richness was assessed with RTK rarefaction, the Chao1 estimator, and Recon v2.1 estimates of unobserved clonotypes. Generation probabilities were computed with OLGA for all TCRbeta clonotypes obtained by the gDNA method from several donors. The immuneACCESS repertoire file appears here via TCRdb, limited to in-frame rearrangements. These files lack a portion of the clones; in checked studies, under half of the deficit traces to unresolved V genes, and the cause of the others is not known. That table gives V, J and clone size, and the DNA gave D and trimming. The sample profile shows 330,000 or so clones; about 74% of them were found once. About a tenth of the sample goes to the ten largest clones.

The clonotype originates from a man aged 25-40 years in good health. The sequenced material came from memory CD4+ T cells sorted from blood. The cell subset or site label, read with the paper, signifies: CD45RA-negative fraction. The sequence joins TRBV18 to TRBJ2-2; a tentative D call is TRBD2 (6 bases match). The bases read TGTGCCAGCTCGCAAAATAGCGGTCAGAACACCGGGGAGCTGTTTTTT. It is translated as CASSQNSGQNTGELFF.